This T cell receptor beta chain stems from a study of T cell responses to AZD1222 COVID-19 vaccine. Produced via immunoSEQ multiplex PCR; TCRdb's table is partial and in-frame only. Among fewer than 200,000 clones, around 88% were seen once, and the ten largest hold around 0.5%. The V gene end was trimmed by 5 bases and the J gene end by 5 bases; junction bases not matched to a gene: 3. There are 14 residues in the CDR3. Germline CDR1 and CDR2: SGHNT and YENEEA. The gene calls are TRBV11-3 and TRBJ1-6, with 7 bases lining up with TRBD1. This clonotype was obtained from an adult in good health. Here the sequenced sample was peripheral blood, taken on day 0 of AZD1222 vaccination. The CDR3 sequence is CASSRDSDNSPLHF. As DNA, the CDR3 is TGTGCCAGCAGCCGGGACAGTGATAATTCACCCCTCCACTTT.